Each of the 17 T cell receptor beta chains below was sequenced from the same sample in a study of T cells in Graves' hyperthyroidism and ophthalmopathy. Amplification of TCR beta CDR3 regions was performed using RNA transcripts as template. The primer set for the first-round RT-PCR of the TCR CDR3 was HTBI. TCRdb independently ran MiXCR on the multiplex PCR reads; one entry per CDR3 protein. The sample records some 420,000 distinct CDR3 sequences, around 15% being singletons. Sequences were obtained from blood. The source of these receptors is a woman aged 18-35 years with Graves' hyperthyroidism.

This clonotype was counted ten times or more. This rearrangement joins TRBV7-2 to TRBJ2-2; D remains unclear. The germline CDR1 and CDR2 sequences are SGHTA and FQGNSA. Trimming removed 3 bases from V and 6 bases from J, with 5 bases in between. This CDR3 is built from 12 residues. The CDR3 spells CASSFLAGELFF. CDR3 nucleotide sequence: TGTGCCAGCAGCTTTCTCGCCGGGGAGCTGTTTTTT.

The rearrangement links TRBV5-5 to TRBJ2-1; 9 nucleotides match TRBD1. J gave up 4 bases and V 4 bases, and 9 bases lay outside the gene matches. The CDR3 has 16 amino acids. The V gene's germline CDR1 is SGHKS and CDR2 YYEKEE (reference sequence). DNA of the CDR3: TGTGCCAGCAGCCGCCAACCGGGACAGGGATACAATGAGCAGTTCTTC. Translation: CASSRQPGQGYNEQFF.

The sample holds many counts of this clonotype. The rearrangement uses TRBV20-1 and TRBJ2-5; D is undetermined. Germline values: CDR1 DFQATT, CDR2 SNEGSKA (reference sequence). The CDR3 length is 12 residues. V was cut by 3 bases and J by 5 bases, with 10 bases left in between. CDR3 amino acids: CSASVVGETQYF. As DNA, the CDR3 is TGCAGTGCTAGCGTAGTTGGCGAGACCCAGTACTTC.

Only a few counts were recorded for this clonotype. The rearrangement joins TRBV12-3 or TRBV12-4 to TRBJ1-6, with TRBD1 identical over 9 bases. CDR3 length: 17 amino acids. V trimming: 6 bases; J trimming: 0 bases; junction bases outside the gene matches: 6. The CDR3: CASSLQGASSYNSPLHF. The CDR3 nucleotides are TGTGCCAGCAGCCTACAGGGGGCGAGCTCCTATAATTCACCCCTCCACTTT.

As to this clonotype: This may be a read error, as it is one base from a much larger clone. The chain joins TRBV6-1 to TRBJ1-1, with D unclear. The germline CDR1 and CDR2 sequences are MNHNS and SASEGT. The length of the CDR3 is 13 residues. CDR3 in amino acids: CASALGRNAEAFF. DNA of the CDR3: TGTGCCAGCGCCTTAGGGCGGAACGCTGAAGCTTTCTTT.

This clonotype was detected only a few times. V gene TRBV7-9 combines with J gene TRBJ2-1; D gene uncertain. The V end lost 0 bases, the J end lost 2 bases, and 11 bases lay between the germline ends. Germline values: CDR1 SEHNR, CDR2 FQNEAQ (reference sequence). The CDR3 is 16 residues long. The CDR3 sequence: CASSLAPASAYNEQFF. Written as DNA, the CDR3 is TGTGCCAGCAGCTTAGCTCCGGCGTCCGCCTACAATGAGCAGTTCTTC.

In this sample, this clonotype turned up many times. The rearrangement links TRBV12-3 or TRBV12-4 to TRBJ1-1, with D unclear. V dropped 9 bases and J dropped 0 bases, with 17 bases sitting between them. The CDR3 extends over 15 amino acids. CDR3 DNA sequence: TGTGCCAGTTCGGGATCGGGGAGGATGAACACTGAAGCTTTCTTT. Translated, it gives CASSGSGRMNTEAFF.

This clonotype was recorded many times. The CDR3 DNA reads TGTGCCAGCAGCCAATACAGGGGCGTGATCTCCTACGAGCAGTACTTC. Its translation is CASSQYRGVISYEQYF. This sequence joins TRBV3-1 and TRBJ2-7; 7 positions match TRBD1. This CDR3 spans 16 amino acids. Germline V lookup: CDR1 LGHDT, CDR2 YNNKEL (reference sequence). Germline trimming cut 2 bases from V and 0 bases from J; bases unmatched to any gene: 7.

In its sample, this clonotype was seen many times. This rearrangement joins TRBV7-8 to TRBJ1-4; D uncertain. The V gene's germline CDR1 is SGHVS and CDR2 FQNEAQ. Trimming stripped 3 bases from V and 10 bases from J, with 9 bases between. CDR3 length equals 12 residues. In DNA form, the CDR3 reads TGTGCCAGCAGCTTCAATTTCGGAAAACTGTTTTTT. Protein sequence: CASSFNFGKLFF.

This clonotype was counted ten times or more. The chain couples TRBV2 to TRBJ2-4, with 9 bases lining up with TRBD1. The length of the CDR3 is 15 residues. The germline V gene encodes CDR1 SNHLY and CDR2 FYNNEI. V gave up 9 bases and J gave up 1 base; unmatched junction bases: 7. The CDR3: CASLRDRAAKNIQYF. CDR3 sequence (DNA): TGTGCCAGTCTCCGGGACAGGGCGGCCAAAAACATTCAGTACTTC.

This clonotype was counted a few times. In DNA, the CDR3 is TGTGCCAGCAGCTTACTCCGGGACAGGGGGAACTACGAGCAGTACTTC. Protein product: CASSLLRDRGNYEQYF. This sequence joins TRBV7-9 and TRBJ2-7, with 11 positions matching TRBD1. After removal of 2 bases from V and 3 bases from J, the junction contained 6 bases not matched to a gene. This CDR3 has 16 amino acids. Per the germline V gene, CDR1 is SEHNR and CDR2 is FQNEAQ (reference sequence).

The table lists this clonotype with many counts. The chain carries TRBV19 and TRBJ2-3, with 9 bases lining up with TRBD1. CDR1 and CDR2 from the germline V gene are LNHDA and SQIVND (reference sequence). V shed 6 bases and J 1 base; nucleotides not matched to a gene: 5. The CDR3 runs to 15 residues. The CDR3 DNA follows: TGTGCCAGTAGACTTGGACAGGGGCGCACAGATACGCAGTATTTT. Protein product: CASRLGQGRTDTQYF. The full variable domain, rest sourced from reference TRBV19 and TRBJ2-3, is DGGITQSPKYLFRKEGQNVTLSCEQNLNHDAMYWYRQDPGQGLRLIYYSQIVNDFQKGDIAEGYSVSREKKESFPLTVTSAQKNPTAFYLCASRLGQGRTDTQYFGPGTRLTVL.

This clonotype was observed many times. This chain connects TRBV5-1 to TRBJ1-1, with D possibly matching TRBD1 (5 bases). CDR3 length equals 15 residues. V lost 0 bases to trimming and J lost 3 bases, with 12 bases between them. From germline, CDR1 is SGHRS and CDR2 YFSETQ. CDR3: CASSLEPGTDTEAFF. The CDR3 DNA reads TGCGCCAGCAGCTTGGAACCAGGGACGGACACTGAAGCTTTCTTT.

This clonotype has a count of ten or more. CDR3 protein: CASSSLTKQYF. The CDR3 nucleotides are TGTGCCAGCAGTTCTCTCACTAAACAGTACTTC. The V call is TRBV27, the J call TRBJ2-5, with no clear D. There are 11 residues in the CDR3. Germline V lookup: CDR1 MNHEY, CDR2 SMNVEV (reference sequence). Trimming pared 4 bases from V and 11 bases from J, leaving 11 bases between.

A single count supports this clonotype. At one end the junction does not follow the germline gene, possibly because of a read error. The chain recombines TRBV2 with TRBJ2-3; 9 bases fit TRBD2. The CDR3 is 15 residues long. Germline CDR1 and CDR2: SNHLY and FYNNEI. CDR3 loop: CASGGREGATDTQYF. CDR3 in DNA: TGCGCCAGCGGGGGGCGGGAGGGGGCAACAGATACGCAGTATTTT.

This clonotype was found many times. The J gene is TRBJ2-5, the V gene TRBV6-2 or TRBV6-3; 7 bases are shared with TRBD1. After removal of 4 bases from V and 5 bases from J, the junction contained 7 bases not matched to a gene. This CDR3 is 14 amino acids long. Germline CDR1 reads MNHEY; CDR2 reads SVGEGT. The CDR3 region has the DNA TGTGCCAGCAGTTCACGACAGGGCGGGGAGACCCAGTACTTC. Amino acid sequence: CASSSRQGGETQYF.

In its sample, this clonotype was seen many times. This chain joins TRBV3-1 and TRBJ2-7; 12 nucleotides align to TRBD1. V dropped 3 bases and J dropped 7; count of bases not matched to a gene: 13. The V gene's germline CDR1 is LGHDT and CDR2 YNNKEL (reference sequence). This CDR3 region has 17 residues. The CDR3 protein is CASSQARGGQGAREQYF. The CDR3 DNA sequence: TGTGCCAGCAGCCAGGCGAGGGGGGGACAGGGGGCGAGGGAGCAGTACTTC.